This T cell receptor (beta chain) was obtained from a study of T cells after yellow fever vaccination. Study-wide background: Fractions with few cells were prepared using SMART-Seq v4 Ultra Low Input. Broader study findings: A minor fraction of clonotypes spanned both CD4 and CD8 compartments.

V was pared by 3 bases and J by 1 base, with 7 bases between. Germline V lookup: CDR1 SGHVS, CDR2 FQNEAQ. The CDR3 is 14 amino acids. Regarding this clonotype: Its antigen is as yet unknown.

It was through 5'RACE template switching that TCR cDNA was made, with a universal primer site and UMIs added. One entry per CDR3 protein, called by TCRdb with MiXCR from the 5' RACE reads. The sample includes some 560,000 distinct CDR3 sequences, roughly a fifth seen only once; the top ten take around 15%. J is TRBJ1-5 and V is TRBV7-8, with D perhaps TRBD1 (6 bases). The sequencing used PBMCs, collected 15 days after the yellow fever booster vaccination. This sequence was found in a man younger than 45 who received the YFV17D yellow fever vaccine. CDR3 residues: CASSFDRSNQPQHF. The DNA for the CDR3 is TGTGCCAGCAGCTTTGACAGGAGCAATCAGCCCCAGCATTTT.